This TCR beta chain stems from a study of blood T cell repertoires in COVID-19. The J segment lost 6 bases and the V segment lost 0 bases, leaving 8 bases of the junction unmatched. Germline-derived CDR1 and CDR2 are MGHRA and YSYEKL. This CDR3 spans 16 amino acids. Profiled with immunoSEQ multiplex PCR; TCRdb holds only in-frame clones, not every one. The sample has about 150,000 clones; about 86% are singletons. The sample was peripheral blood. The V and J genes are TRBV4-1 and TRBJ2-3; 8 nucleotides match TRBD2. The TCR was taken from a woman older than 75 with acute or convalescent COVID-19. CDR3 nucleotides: TGCGCCAGCAGCCAAGAGGGCGGACTAGCCGGGGATACGCAGTATTTT. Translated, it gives CASSQEGGLAGDTQYF.